This is a list of T cell receptor beta chains from one sample in a study of T cell repertoires in cytomegalovirus infection. One entry per CDR3 protein results from TCRdb running MiXCR on the reads. The profile covers 60,000 to 80,000 distinct CDR3 sequences, with around 20% appearing a single time and under 85% taken by the ten largest. Antigen specificity for these receptors is unknown. The sample in question was CD8+ T cells from cultured PBMCs, obtained from culture after CMV antigen stimulation. Receptors were obtained from a human donor in good health (CMV status not recorded). Some clones in this sample may be carry-over from other donors' samples. The CDR3 runs from the conserved cysteine through the conserved F or W. The D gene is left open where the match is weak. Size is omitted from some rows. Given values are once, few, many or a class for expanded clones.

TRBJ1-3	-	TRBD1	15	TRBV28	CASSFAGGDGNTIYF	TGTGCCAGCAGTTTCGCAGGGGGCGATGGAAACACCATATATTTT
TRBJ2-7	many	-	10	TRBV2	CASKGYEQYF	TGTGCCAGCAAGGGCTACGAGCAGTACTTC
TRBJ1-2	-	-	15	TRBV6-2/TRBV6-3	CASGPTGLTYYGYTF	TGTGCCAGCGGTCCTACAGGGTTGACTTACTATGGCTACACCTTC
TRBJ2-3	-	TRBD2	16	TRBV4-3	CASSQAPSGATDTQYF	TGCGCCAGCAGCCAAGCCCCTAGCGGGGCCACAGATACGCAGTATTTT
TRBJ1-5	-	-	17	TRBV7-2	CASSLHGRGMGNQPQHF	TGTGCCAGCAGCTTACACGGCAGGGGTATGGGCAATCAGCCCCAGCATTTT
TRBJ2-1	few	TRBD2	14	TRBV19	CASSIVSGRDEQFF	TGTGCCAGTAGTATAGTATCTGGGAGGGATGAGCAGTTCTTC
TRBJ2-3	-	TRBD2	17	TRBV5-1	CASSLGSGGPSGDTQYF	TGCGCCAGCAGCTTGGGTAGCGGGGGGCCCTCCGGGGATACGCAGTATTTT
TRBJ1-6	-	-	13	TRBV7-6	CASSRLSWGALHF	TGTGCCAGCAGCCGACTGAGTTGGGGAGCCCTCCACTTT
TRBJ1-5	-	-	15	TRBV7-2	CASSLSSSLGQPQHF	TGTGCCAGCAGCTTATCCAGCTCTTTGGGCCAGCCCCAGCATTTT
TRBJ2-7	few	-	18	TRBV27	CASSSRWTRRTSSYEQYF	TGTGCCAGCAGTTCACGTTGGACTCGCCGGACCTCCTCCTACGAGCAGTACTTC
TRBJ1-1	-	-	15	TRBV4-1	CASSQEGLGDTEAFF	TGCGCCAGCAGCCAAGAGGGGTTGGGGGATACTGAAGCTTTCTTT
TRBJ1-1	-	-	13	TRBV6-2/TRBV6-3	CASSRFEYTEAFF	TGTGCCAGCAGCCGATTCGAGTACACTGAAGCTTTCTTT
TRBJ1-1	-	-	11	TRBV15	CATQENTEAFF	TGTGCCACCCAGGAGAACACTGAAGCTTTCTTT
TRBJ2-5	few	-	13	TRBV7-3	CASSLQGKETQYF	TGTGCCAGCAGCTTACAGGGGAAAGAGACCCAGTACTTC
TRBJ1-5	-	-	16	TRBV4-1	CASSQEQGRSNQPQHF	TGCGCCAGCAGCCAAGAGCAGGGAAGGAGCAATCAGCCCCAGCATTTT
TRBJ2-1	-	TRBD1	14	TRBV6-5	CASSPGQAYNEQFF	TGTGCCAGCAGCCCCGGACAGGCCTACAATGAGCAGTTCTTC
TRBJ1-2	-	-	15	TRBV7-4	CASSLVAFTNYGYTF	TGTGCCAGCAGCTTAGTGGCGTTTACTAACTATGGCTACACCTTC
TRBJ2-3	-	TRBD2	15	TRBV6-5	CASSVAGGPSDTQYF	TGTGCCAGCAGCGTAGCGGGGGGGCCGTCAGATACGCAGTATTTT
TRBJ1-2	-	-	15	TRBV4-1	CASSQDLRANYGYTF	TGCGCCAGCAGCCAAGATTTAAGAGCTAACTATGGCTACACCTTC
TRBJ1-4	-	-	15	TRBV9	CASSVGSGSNEKLFF	TGTGCCAGCAGCGTAGGGAGTGGCTCTAATGAAAAACTGTTTTTT
TRBJ2-1	-	TRBD1	17	TRBV4-2	CASSQEARTGWSSEQFF	TGTGCCAGCAGCCAAGAGGCAAGGACAGGGTGGTCCAGTGAGCAGTTCTTC
TRBJ2-5	-	TRBD1	16	TRBV4-2	CASSQGIQTGGETQYF	TGTGCCAGCAGCCAAGGGATACAGACAGGGGGGGAGACCCAGTACTTC
TRBJ1-1	-	-	12	TRBV20-1	CSAPRQNKQAFF	TGCAGTGCTCCCCGACAGAACAAGCAAGCTTTCTTT
TRBJ1-6	few	-	15	TRBV9	CASSVAGQFRSPLHF	TGTGCCAGCAGCGTAGCAGGACAGTTTCGGTCACCCCTCCACTTT
TRBJ2-2	once	-	13	TRBV11-1	CASSSGVDGELFF	TGTGCCAGCAGCTCAGGGGTTGACGGGGAGCTGTTTTTT
TRBJ1-3	few	-	15	TRBV12-3/TRBV12-4	CASTPGPSSGNTIYF	TGTGCCAGCACTCCCGGGCCGAGCTCTGGAAACACCATATATTTT
TRBJ1-2	few	-	12	TRBV5-1	CASSANRDGYTF	TGCGCCAGCAGCGCAAACAGGGACGGCTACACCTTC
TRBJ2-3	few	-	14	TRBV27	CASSFVPGADTQYF	TGTGCCAGCAGTTTTGTCCCAGGGGCAGATACGCAGTATTTT
TRBJ2-7	-	-	15	TRBV7-9	CASSLVSVTSYEQYF	TGTGCCAGCAGCTTAGTGTCAGTCACCTCCTACGAGCAGTACTTC
TRBJ2-7	few	-	14	TRBV6-1	CASNSEGAAYEQYF	TGTGCCAGCAACTCGGAGGGGGCCGCCTACGAGCAGTACTTC
TRBJ2-5	-	-	16	TRBV5-1	CADTQKGTWGAETQYF	TGCGCCGACACCCAGAAGGGGACATGGGGCGCCGAGACCCAGTACTTC
TRBJ2-1	few	TRBD1	15	TRBV6-5	CASSFEGASDNEQFF	TGTGCCAGCAGTTTTGAGGGGGCTTCTGACAATGAGCAGTTCTTC
TRBJ1-1	few	TRBD1	13	TRBV4-1	CASSHSGGPEAFF	TGCGCCAGCAGCCACTCAGGGGGCCCTGAAGCTTTCTTT
TRBJ2-6	-	TRBD1	16	TRBV29-1	CSVGDRQFSGANVLTF	TGCAGCGTTGGGGACAGACAATTCTCTGGGGCCAACGTCCTGACTTTC
TRBJ2-7	-	TRBD1	15	TRBV20-1	CSARDRDRSSYEQYF	TGCAGTGCTAGAGACAGGGACAGGTCCTCCTACGAGCAGTACTTC
TRBJ1-5	few	TRBD1	17	TRBV7-2	CASRTGTGPSLHQPQHF	TGTGCCAGCAGGACCGGGACAGGCCCCTCATTACATCAGCCCCAGCATTTT